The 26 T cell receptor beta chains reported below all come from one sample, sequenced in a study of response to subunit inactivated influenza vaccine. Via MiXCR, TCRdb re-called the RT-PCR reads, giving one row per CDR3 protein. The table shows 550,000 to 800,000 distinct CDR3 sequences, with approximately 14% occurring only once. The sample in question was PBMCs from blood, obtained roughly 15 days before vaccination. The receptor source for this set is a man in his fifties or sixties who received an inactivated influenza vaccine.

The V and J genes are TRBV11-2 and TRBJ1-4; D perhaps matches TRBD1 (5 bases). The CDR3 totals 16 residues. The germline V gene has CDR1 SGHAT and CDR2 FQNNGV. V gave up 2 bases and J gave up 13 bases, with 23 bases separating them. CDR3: CASSLRYPERGGGLFF. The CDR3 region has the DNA TGTGCCAGCAGCTTAAGGTACCCCGAGAGGGGTGGAGGACTGTTTTTT.

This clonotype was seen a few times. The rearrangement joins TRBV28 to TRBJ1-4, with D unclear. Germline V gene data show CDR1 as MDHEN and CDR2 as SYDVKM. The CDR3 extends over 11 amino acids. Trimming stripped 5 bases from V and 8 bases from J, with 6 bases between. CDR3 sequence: CASSLQEKLFF. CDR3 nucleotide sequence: TGTGCCAGCAGTCTTCAGGAAAAACTGTTTTTT.

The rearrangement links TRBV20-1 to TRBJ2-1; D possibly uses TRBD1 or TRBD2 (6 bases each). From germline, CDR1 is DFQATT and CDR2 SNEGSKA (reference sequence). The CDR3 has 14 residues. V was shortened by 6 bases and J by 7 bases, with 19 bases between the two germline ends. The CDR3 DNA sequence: TGCAGTGCGCCCTTTGGGGGGCCCATGAATGAGCAGTTCTTC. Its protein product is CSAPFGGPMNEQFF.

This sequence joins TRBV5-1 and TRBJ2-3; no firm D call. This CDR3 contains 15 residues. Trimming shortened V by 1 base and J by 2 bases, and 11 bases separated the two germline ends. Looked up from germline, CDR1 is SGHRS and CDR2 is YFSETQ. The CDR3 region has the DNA TGCGCCAGCAGCTTGAGGGTTGGAAACACAGATACGCAGTATTTT. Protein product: CASSLRVGNTDTQYF. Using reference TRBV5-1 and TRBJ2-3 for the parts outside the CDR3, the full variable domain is KAGVTQTPRYLIKTRGQQVTLSCSPISGHRSVSWYQQTPGQGLQFLFEYFSETQRNKGNFPGRFSGRQFSNSRSEMNVSTLELGDSALYLCASSLRVGNTDTQYFGPGTRLTVL.

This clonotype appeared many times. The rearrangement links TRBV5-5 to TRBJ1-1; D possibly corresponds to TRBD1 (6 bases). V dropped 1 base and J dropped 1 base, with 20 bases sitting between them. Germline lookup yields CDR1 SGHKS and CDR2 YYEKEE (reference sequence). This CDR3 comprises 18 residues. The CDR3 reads CASSLILVMDRGNTEAFF. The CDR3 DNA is TGTGCCAGCAGCTTGATTTTAGTTATGGACAGAGGGAACACTGAAGCTTTCTTT.

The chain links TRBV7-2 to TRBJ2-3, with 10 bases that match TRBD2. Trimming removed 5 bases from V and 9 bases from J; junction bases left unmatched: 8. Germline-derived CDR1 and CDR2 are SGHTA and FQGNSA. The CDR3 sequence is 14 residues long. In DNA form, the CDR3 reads TGTGCCAGCAGCGCCCGACTAGCGGGTCCAACGCAGTATTTT. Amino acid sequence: CASSARLAGPTQYF.

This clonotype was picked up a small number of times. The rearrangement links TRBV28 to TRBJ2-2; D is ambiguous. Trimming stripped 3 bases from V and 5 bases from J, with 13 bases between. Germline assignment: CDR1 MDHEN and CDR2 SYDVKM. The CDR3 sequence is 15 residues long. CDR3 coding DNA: TGTGCCAGCAGTTTTGGCGGAGCCAGGACCGGGGAGCTGTTTTTT. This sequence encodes CASSFGGARTGELFF.

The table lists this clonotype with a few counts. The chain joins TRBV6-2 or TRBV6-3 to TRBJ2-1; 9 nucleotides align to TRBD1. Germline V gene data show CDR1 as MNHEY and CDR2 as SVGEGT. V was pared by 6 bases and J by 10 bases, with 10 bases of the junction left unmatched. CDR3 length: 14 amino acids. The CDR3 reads CASRDRGVFGEQFF. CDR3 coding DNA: TGTGCCAGCAGGGACAGGGGAGTTTTCGGAGAGCAGTTCTTC.

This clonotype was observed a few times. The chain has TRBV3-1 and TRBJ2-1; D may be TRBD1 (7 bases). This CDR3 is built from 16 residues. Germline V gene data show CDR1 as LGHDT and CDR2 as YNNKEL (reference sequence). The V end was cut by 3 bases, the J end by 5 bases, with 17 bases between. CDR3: CASSQEGQIKNNEQFF. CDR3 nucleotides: TGTGCCAGCAGCCAGGAGGGACAGATAAAAAACAATGAGCAGTTCTTC.

This chain's CDR3 is CASSPGTTNTEAFF. CDR3 coding DNA: TGTGCCAGCAGTCCCGGGACAACTAACACTGAAGCTTTCTTT. The chain joins TRBV5-6 to TRBJ1-1, with D maybe TRBD1 (6 bases). V lost 5 bases and J 2 bases, leaving 13 bases between the germline ends. Germline-derived CDR1 and CDR2 are SGHDT and YYEEEE. The CDR3 extends over 14 amino acids.

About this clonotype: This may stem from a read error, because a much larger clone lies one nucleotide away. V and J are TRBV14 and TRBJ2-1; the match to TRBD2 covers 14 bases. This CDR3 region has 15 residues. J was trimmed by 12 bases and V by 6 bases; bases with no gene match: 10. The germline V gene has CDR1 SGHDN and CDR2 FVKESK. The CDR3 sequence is CASRIPGLAGAGQFF. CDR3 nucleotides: TGTGCCAGCAGAATTCCGGGACTAGCGGGGGCTGGGCAGTTCTTC.

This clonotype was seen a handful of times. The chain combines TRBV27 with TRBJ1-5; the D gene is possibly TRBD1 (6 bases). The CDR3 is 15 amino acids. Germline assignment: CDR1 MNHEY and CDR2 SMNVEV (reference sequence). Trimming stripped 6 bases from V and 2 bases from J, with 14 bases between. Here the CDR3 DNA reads TGTGCCAGCAGAGGGGGAGGGTGGCGCAATCAGCCCCAGCATTTT. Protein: CASRGGGWRNQPQHF.

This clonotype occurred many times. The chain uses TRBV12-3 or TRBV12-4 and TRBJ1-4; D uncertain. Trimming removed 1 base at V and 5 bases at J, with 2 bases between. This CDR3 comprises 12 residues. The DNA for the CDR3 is TGTGCCAGCAGTTTAGGGAATGAAAAACTGTTTTTT. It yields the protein CASSLGNEKLFF.

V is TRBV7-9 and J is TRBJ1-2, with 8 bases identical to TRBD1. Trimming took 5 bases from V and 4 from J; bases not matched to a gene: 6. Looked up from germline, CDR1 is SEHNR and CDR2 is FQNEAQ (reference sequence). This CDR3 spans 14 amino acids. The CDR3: CASSRTGQGYGYTF. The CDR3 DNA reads TGTGCCAGCAGCCGCACCGGACAGGGCTATGGCTACACCTTC.

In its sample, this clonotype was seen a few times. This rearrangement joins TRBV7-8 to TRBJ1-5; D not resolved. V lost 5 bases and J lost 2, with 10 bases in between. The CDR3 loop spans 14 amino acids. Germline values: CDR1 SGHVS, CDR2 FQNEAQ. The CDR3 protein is CASSPGSGNQPQHF. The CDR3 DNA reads TGTGCCAGCAGCCCAGGTTCTGGCAATCAGCCCCAGCATTTT.

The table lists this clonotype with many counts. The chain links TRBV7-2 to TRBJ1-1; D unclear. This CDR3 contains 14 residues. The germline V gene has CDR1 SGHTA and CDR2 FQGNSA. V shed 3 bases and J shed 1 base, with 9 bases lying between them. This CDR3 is CASSLDSRNTEAFF. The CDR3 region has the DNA TGTGCCAGCAGCTTGGATTCGCGGAACACTGAAGCTTTCTTT.

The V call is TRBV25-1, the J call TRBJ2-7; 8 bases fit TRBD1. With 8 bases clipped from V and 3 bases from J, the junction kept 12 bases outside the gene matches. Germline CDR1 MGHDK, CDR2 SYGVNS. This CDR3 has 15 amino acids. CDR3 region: CASLPDRGGYYEQYF. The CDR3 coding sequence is TGTGCCAGCCTCCCCGACAGGGGAGGTTACTACGAGCAGTACTTC.

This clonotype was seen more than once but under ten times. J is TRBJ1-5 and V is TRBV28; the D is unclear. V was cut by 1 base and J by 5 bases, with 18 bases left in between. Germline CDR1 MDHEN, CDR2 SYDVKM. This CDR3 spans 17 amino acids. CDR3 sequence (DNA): TGTGCCAGCAGTTTATTTCTAACGCCCGGGGTGGATCAGCCCCAGCATTTT. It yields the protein CASSLFLTPGVDQPQHF.

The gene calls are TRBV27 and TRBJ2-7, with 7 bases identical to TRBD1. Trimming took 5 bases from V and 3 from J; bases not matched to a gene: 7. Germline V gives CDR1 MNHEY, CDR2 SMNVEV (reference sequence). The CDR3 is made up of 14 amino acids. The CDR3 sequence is CASSDTGDRYEQYF. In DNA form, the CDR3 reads TGTGCCAGCAGTGATACAGGGGACCGCTACGAGCAGTACTTC.

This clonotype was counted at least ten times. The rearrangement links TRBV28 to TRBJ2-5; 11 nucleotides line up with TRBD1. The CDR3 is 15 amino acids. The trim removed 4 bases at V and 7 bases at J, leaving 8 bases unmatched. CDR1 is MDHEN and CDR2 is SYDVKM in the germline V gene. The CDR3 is CASSSDGDRGGTQYF. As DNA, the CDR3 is TGTGCCAGCAGTTCAGACGGGGACAGGGGGGGGACCCAGTACTTC.

The CDR3 bases are TGCGCCAGCAGCTTGGTCGCTGGGGCAGATACGCAGTATTTT. Protein: CASSLVAGADTQYF. This chain uses TRBV5-1 with TRBJ2-3, with no clear D. The germline V gene encodes CDR1 SGHRS and CDR2 YFSETQ. V was shortened by 0 bases and J by 4 bases, with 9 bases between the two germline ends. The CDR3 is 14 residues long. Based on the CDR3 plus reference TRBV5-1 and TRBJ2-3, the full variable domain is KAGVTQTPRYLIKTRGQQVTLSCSPISGHRSVSWYQQTPGQGLQFLFEYFSETQRNKGNFPGRFSGRQFSNSRSEMNVSTLELGDSALYLCASSLVAGADTQYFGPGTRLTVL.

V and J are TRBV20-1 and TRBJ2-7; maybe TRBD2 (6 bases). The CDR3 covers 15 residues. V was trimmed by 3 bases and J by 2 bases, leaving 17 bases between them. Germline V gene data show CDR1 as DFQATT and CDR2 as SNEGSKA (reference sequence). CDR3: CSASPPRDSAYEQYF. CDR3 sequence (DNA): TGCAGTGCTAGCCCGCCTCGGGACTCAGCCTACGAGCAGTACTTC.

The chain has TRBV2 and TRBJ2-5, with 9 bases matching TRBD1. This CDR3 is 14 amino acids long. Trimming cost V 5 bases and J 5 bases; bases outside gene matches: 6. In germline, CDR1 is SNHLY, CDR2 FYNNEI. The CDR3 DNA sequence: TGTGCCAGCAGTTTACAGGGGGCATGGGAGACCCAGTACTTC. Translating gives CASSLQGAWETQYF.

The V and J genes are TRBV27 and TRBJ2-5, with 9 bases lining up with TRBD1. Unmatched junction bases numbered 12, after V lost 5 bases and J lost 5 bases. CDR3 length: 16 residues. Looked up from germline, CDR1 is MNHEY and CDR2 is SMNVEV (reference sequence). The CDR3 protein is CASSTTGTGLGETQYF. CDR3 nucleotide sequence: TGTGCCAGCAGTACAACCGGGACAGGGCTTGGTGAGACCCAGTACTTC.

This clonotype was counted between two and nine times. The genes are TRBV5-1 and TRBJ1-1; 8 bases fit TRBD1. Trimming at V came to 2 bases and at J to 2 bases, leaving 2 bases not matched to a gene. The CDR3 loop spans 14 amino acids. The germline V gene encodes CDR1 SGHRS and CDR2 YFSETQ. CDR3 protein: CASSFDRGNTEAFF. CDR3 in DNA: TGCGCCAGCAGCTTCGACAGGGGAAACACTGAAGCTTTCTTT.

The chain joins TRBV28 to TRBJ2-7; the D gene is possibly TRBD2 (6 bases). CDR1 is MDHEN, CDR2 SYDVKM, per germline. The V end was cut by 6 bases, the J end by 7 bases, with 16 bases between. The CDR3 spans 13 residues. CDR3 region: CASSPNHRGEQYF. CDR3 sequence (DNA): TGTGCCAGCAGCCCCAACCACCGGGGGGAGCAGTACTTC.